Each of the 32 T cell receptor beta chains below was sequenced from the same sample in a study of blood T cells in healthy people across ages. Combining a sample-barcoded 5' primer with a J-beta primer mix, a second PCR ran for roughly 6 to 12 cycles. One entry per CDR3 protein results from TCRdb running MiXCR on the 5' RACE reads. The profile shows more than 800,000 distinct CDR3 sequences, 45% of them singletons. Specimen: blood. The receptors were gathered from a woman aged 55 to 70 in good health.

The chain's CDR3 is CASSSYEGNYGYTF. The CDR3 nucleotides read TGTGCCAGCAGCTCCTACGAAGGCAACTATGGCTACACCTTC. This chain links TRBV2 with TRBJ1-2; D is unclear. Germline CDR1 SNHLY, CDR2 FYNNEI. Trimming cost V 6 bases and J 2 bases, with 13 bases left between them. CDR3 length: 14 amino acids.

The chain combines TRBV20-1 with TRBJ2-5; D not certain. This CDR3 has 12 residues. Trimming cost V 0 bases and J 11 bases, with 13 bases left between them. Germline CDR1 reads DFQATT; CDR2 reads SNEGSKA (reference sequence). CDR3 in DNA: TGCAGTGCTAGAGATAACATCAATGAGCAGTACTTC. This encodes CSARDNINEQYF.

This clonotype was seen a few times. The genes are TRBV5-1 and TRBJ2-7; 10 bases fit TRBD2. CDR1 and CDR2 from the germline V gene are SGHRS and YFSETQ. This CDR3 has 13 residues. V trimming: 7 bases; J trimming: 3 bases; junction bases outside the gene matches: 4. CDR3 protein: CASAQREGYEQYF. As DNA, the CDR3 is TGCGCCAGCGCCCAGCGGGAGGGCTACGAGCAGTACTTC.

This clonotype occurred once. The rearrangement links TRBV4-2 to TRBJ2-2; TRBD1 or TRBD2 may be the D gene (6 bases each). The CDR3 consists of 16 residues. Germline loops: CDR1 LGHNA, CDR2 YNFKEQ. V gave up 4 bases and J gave up 3 bases, with 15 bases separating them. The CDR3 protein is CASSLRLEGDTGELFF. The CDR3 DNA is TGTGCCAGCAGCCTCCGACTGGAGGGGGACACCGGGGAGCTGTTTTTT.

The rearrangement joins TRBV5-6 to TRBJ2-1, with 9 bases lining up with TRBD2. The CDR3 runs to 16 residues. Germline V gene sequence: CDR1 SGHDT, CDR2 YYEEEE. Unmatched junction bases numbered 14, after V lost 4 bases and J lost 9 bases. CDR3 protein: CASSKTSGPGPGEQFF. DNA of the CDR3: TGTGCCAGCAGCAAGACTAGCGGCCCGGGGCCGGGTGAGCAGTTCTTC.

This clonotype appeared a few times. The genes are TRBV4-2 and TRBJ1-1; 10 positions agree with TRBD1. The CDR3 totals 15 residues. Germline CDR1 reads LGHNA; CDR2 reads YNFKEQ. V was clipped by 5 bases and J by 0 bases; unmatched bases: 3. This CDR3 reads CASSSDRGMNTEAFF. In nucleotides, the CDR3 is TGTGCCAGCAGCTCGGACAGGGGGATGAACACTGAAGCTTTCTTT.

V and J are TRBV28 and TRBJ2-1; 7 bases map to TRBD2. Germline values: CDR1 MDHEN, CDR2 SYDVKM. With 4 bases clipped from V and 6 bases from J, the junction kept 9 bases outside the gene matches. The CDR3 spans 15 residues. CDR3 loop: CASSSLAGVVNEQFF. The DNA of the CDR3 is TGTGCCAGCAGTTCCCTGGCGGGAGTGGTCAATGAGCAGTTCTTC. Looking up the rest from reference TRBV28 and TRBJ2-1 gives the full variable domain: DVKVTQSSRYLVKRTGEKVFLECVQDMDHENMFWYRQDPGLGLRLIYFSYDVKMKEKGDIPEGYSVSREKKERFSLILESASTNQTSMYLCASSSLAGVVNEQFFGPGTRLTVL.

In its sample, this clonotype was seen a few times. Written as DNA, the CDR3 is TGTGCCAGCAGCCAAGAAGGGTCTCGAGGGGCTGGCTACACCTTC. Protein: CASSQEGSRGAGYTF. This chain connects TRBV4-2 to TRBJ1-2, with D possibly TRBD1 on 5 matching bases. The CDR3 runs to 15 residues. Germline CDR1 and CDR2: LGHNA and YNFKEQ. Trimming took 0 bases from V and 7 from J, leaving 15 bases between them.

The genes are TRBV20-1 and TRBJ1-5; the D is unclear. CDR1 is DFQATT, CDR2 SNEGSKA, per germline (reference sequence). Trimming shortened V by 6 bases and J by 4 bases, and 13 bases separated the two germline ends. This CDR3 spans 13 amino acids. CDR3 coding DNA: TGCAGTGCCCCTAGGGAAACGAATCAGCCCCAGCATTTT. Translating it yields CSAPRETNQPQHF.

The J gene is TRBJ1-2, the V gene TRBV28; possible D gene TRBD1, 6 bases. This CDR3 is built from 15 residues. CDR1 and CDR2 from the germline V gene are MDHEN and SYDVKM. Trimming stripped 0 bases from V and 3 bases from J, with 11 bases between. CDR3 residues: CASSLWDSSYYGYTF. In DNA form, the CDR3 reads TGTGCCAGCAGTTTATGGGACAGCTCTTACTATGGCTACACCTTC.

The gene calls are TRBV5-4 and TRBJ2-7; 7 bases are shared with TRBD2. Trimming cost V 1 base and J 7 bases; bases outside gene matches: 11. This CDR3 is 15 amino acids long. Germline loops: CDR1 SGHNT, CDR2 YYREEE (reference sequence). The DNA of the CDR3 is TGTGCCAGCAGCTTGACGGGAGGCGGTTACAATGAGCAGTACTTC. Translated, it gives CASSLTGGGYNEQYF.

There are many counts of this clonotype. The chain is built from TRBV12-3 or TRBV12-4 and TRBJ2-6; 7 positions match TRBD1. With V trimmed by 6 bases and J by 3 bases, 5 bases remained unmatched. This CDR3 contains 15 residues. The CDR3 DNA reads as TGTGCCAGCAGCAAGACAGGGTTTGGGGCCAACGTCCTGACTTTC. Translating gives CASSKTGFGANVLTF.

V is TRBV20-1 and J is TRBJ2-3; D call uncertain. This CDR3 contains 14 residues. The V gene's germline CDR1 is DFQATT and CDR2 SNEGSKA (reference sequence). Trimming took 0 bases from V and 4 from J, leaving 11 bases between them. The CDR3 nucleotides are TGCAGTGCTAGAGATGGACCCTGGGCAGATACGCAGTATTTT. It specifies CSARDGPWADTQYF.

This clonotype was found a few times. For the CDR3, the DNA is TGCGCCAGCAGTAGAGGAATGGGGGCGCGGGATGAAAAACTGTTTTTT. Amino acid sequence: CASSRGMGARDEKLFF. The genes are TRBV5-1 and TRBJ1-4; D may be TRBD1 (6 bases). Trimming stripped 5 bases from V and 6 bases from J, with 20 bases between. CDR1 SGHRS and CDR2 YFSETQ come from the germline V gene. CDR3 size: 16 residues.

The chain recombines TRBV6-2 or TRBV6-3 with TRBJ1-1; D gene unclear. The CDR3 runs to 12 residues. V lost 6 bases to trimming and J lost 5 bases, with 10 bases between them. CDR1 and CDR2 from the germline V gene are MNHEY and SVGEGT. This CDR3 is CASSSLRTEAFF. The DNA of the CDR3 is TGTGCCAGCAGCTCACTCCGAACTGAAGCTTTCTTT.

DNA of the CDR3: TGTGCCAGCAGTCAAGAGCGACAGGTCAATGAGCAGTTCTTC. Protein sequence: CASSQERQVNEQFF. The chain couples TRBV6-5 to TRBJ2-1, with D perhaps matching TRBD1 (6 bases). The CDR3 runs 14 residues. CDR1 and CDR2 (germline): MNHEY, SVGAGI. V lost 5 bases and J 6 bases, leaving 14 bases between the germline ends.

V usage is TRBV7-3 and J usage is TRBJ1-3; 7 bases map to TRBD1. The CDR3 covers 14 residues. V lost 5 bases, J lost 4 bases, and 5 bases stayed unmatched. Germline V gives CDR1 SGHTA, CDR2 FQGTGA. The CDR3 region has the DNA TGTGCCAGCAGCGCGATAGGGGGCGGAAACACCATATATTTT. It yields the protein CASSAIGGGNTIYF.

In this sample, this clonotype turned up a few times. The chain carries TRBV27 and TRBJ2-3; D perhaps matches TRBD1 (5 bases). The V end was cut by 7 bases, the J end by 5 bases, with 10 bases between. Per germline, CDR1 MNHEY and CDR2 SMNVEV (reference sequence). The CDR3 is 12 amino acids. The CDR3 nucleotides read TGTGCCAGCAACACAAGGGGAGATACGCAGTATTTT. Its protein product is CASNTRGDTQYF.

For this clonotype: The junction and the germline gene differ at one end; a read error may be behind it. The chain carries TRBV5-1 and TRBJ2-3; TRBD1 agrees at 11 bases. Germline loops: CDR1 SGHRS, CDR2 YFSETQ. The CDR3 is made up of 17 amino acids. CDR3 DNA: TGCGCCGGCAGCTTGGCCGTCTGGACAGGGGGCCCCGATACGCAGTATTTT. Translating it yields CAGSLAVWTGGPDTQYF.

This clonotype was observed a single time. Relative to the germline gene, one junction end is altered; a read error may explain this. The V gene is TRBV20-1, the J gene TRBJ2-6, with D maybe TRBD1 (5 bases). The CDR3 runs to 14 residues. CDR1 and CDR2 from the germline V gene are DFQATT and SNEGSKA (reference sequence). CDR3 nucleotide sequence: TGCAGTGCCTTAGTCCGCTCTGGGGCCAACGCCCTGACTTTC. This sequence encodes CSALVRSGANALTF.

This chain connects TRBV3-1 to TRBJ2-2; no firm D call. This CDR3 is built from 14 residues. Trimming pared 0 bases from V and 6 bases from J, leaving 8 bases between. Looked up from germline, CDR1 is LGHDT and CDR2 is YNNKEL (reference sequence). The DNA for the CDR3 is TGTGCCAGCAGCCAAGATCCAGTATCCGGGGAGCTGTTTTTT. This gives the protein CASSQDPVSGELFF.

This clonotype was seen repeatedly, ten times or more. V usage is TRBV5-6 and J usage is TRBJ2-1; TRBD2 agrees at 11 bases. Germline V gives CDR1 SGHDT, CDR2 YYEEEE. This CDR3 comprises 16 residues. V was clipped by 0 bases and J by 9 bases; unmatched bases: 8. The CDR3 DNA is TGTGCCAGCAGCTTGGAGTCCTTAGCGGGAGGGATTGAGCAGTTCTTC. It codes for CASSLESLAGGIEQFF. Full variable domain (remainder filled in from reference TRBV5-6 and TRBJ2-1): DAGVTQSPTHLIKTRGQQVTLRCSPKSGHDTVSWYQQALGQGPQFIFQYYEEEERQRGNFPDRFSGHQFPNYSSELNVNALLLGDSALYLCASSLESLAGGIEQFFGPGTRLTVL.

The CDR3 DNA is TGCGCCAGCAGCCCGAGGACGACCAGCACAGATACGCAGTATTTT. Translating it yields CASSPRTTSTDTQYF. J is TRBJ2-3 and V is TRBV5-1; D is undetermined. V lost 4 bases and J lost 0, with 12 bases in between. The CDR3 sequence is 15 residues long. Germline V gene lookup returns CDR1 SGHRS and CDR2 YFSETQ.

V usage is TRBV4-1 and J usage is TRBJ2-7, with D unclear. This CDR3 is 17 amino acids long. V dropped 4 bases and J dropped 3 bases, with 22 bases sitting between them. The V gene's germline CDR1 is MGHRA and CDR2 YSYEKL. CDR3 DNA: TGCGCCAGCAGCCTCAAGTCTGGCCTGAGTCACTTCTACGAGCAGTACTTC. Its translation is CASSLKSGLSHFYEQYF.

This clonotype was seen repeatedly, ten times or more. The rearrangement joins TRBV29-1 to TRBJ2-1; D gene unclear. Trimming removed 0 bases at V and 2 bases at J, with 14 bases between. Germline CDR1 and CDR2: SQVTM and ANQGSEA. The CDR3 has 16 amino acids. CDR3 in DNA: TGCAGCGTTGAAGATCCCGATCGTGGGACCTACAATGAGCAGTTCTTC. It translates to CSVEDPDRGTYNEQFF.

The chain links TRBV20-1 to TRBJ2-1; tentatively, D is TRBD2 (6 bases). The germline V and J ends were trimmed by 4 bases and 0 bases, with 7 bases remaining between them. CDR3 length: 13 residues. Germline V gene data show CDR1 as DFQATT and CDR2 as SNEGSKA (reference sequence). As DNA, the CDR3 is TGCAGTGCTAATAGCGGCTCCTACAATGAGCAGTTCTTC. The encoded protein is CSANSGSYNEQFF.

This clonotype came up a few times. The rearrangement uses TRBV10-3 and TRBJ2-1; 8 bases map to TRBD2. The CDR3 spans 14 residues. V dropped 0 bases and J dropped 6; count of bases not matched to a gene: 1. The germline V gene has CDR1 ENHRY and CDR2 SYGVKD. CDR3 DNA: TGTGCCATCAGTGAGTCGCTAGCGGGCAATGAGCAGTTCTTC. It specifies CAISESLAGNEQFF.

This clonotype was seen repeatedly, ten times or more. The rearrangement links TRBV11-2 to TRBJ2-7; the D is unclear. The CDR3 is 12 amino acids. V was clipped by 0 bases and J by 5 bases, with 5 bases between them. Germline V gene sequence: CDR1 SGHAT, CDR2 FQNNGV. Here the CDR3 reads CASSLDRDEQYF. CDR3 bases: TGTGCCAGCAGCTTAGATCGCGACGAGCAGTACTTC.

The chain has TRBV2 and TRBJ2-7; 14 nucleotides match TRBD2. From germline, CDR1 is SNHLY and CDR2 FYNNEI. The CDR3 totals 17 residues. The V segment lost 7 bases and the J segment 4 bases; nucleotides outside the gene matches: 12. CDR3 residues: CASTPGGTSGSGYEQYF. The CDR3 bases are TGTGCCAGCACCCCAGGGGGGACTAGCGGGAGTGGTTACGAGCAGTACTTC.

The genes are TRBV10-2 and TRBJ2-5; D is possibly TRBD2 (6 bases). CDR1 is WSHSY, CDR2 SAAADI, per germline. This CDR3 contains 14 residues. V dropped 6 bases and J dropped 2 bases, with 13 bases sitting between them. CDR3 sequence reads: CASRLGLQQETQYF. The CDR3 coding sequence is TGCGCCAGCAGGCTGGGACTGCAACAAGAGACCCAGTACTTC.

The chain uses TRBV7-3 and TRBJ2-1; TRBD2 is a possible D gene (6 bases). Trimming took off 2 bases at V and 4 bases at J, with 12 bases between the two ends. CDR1 is SGHTA and CDR2 is FQGTGA in the germline V gene. This CDR3 contains 15 residues. CDR3 coding DNA: TGTGCCAGCAGCTTAGACGGCGGGGAGTACAATGAGCAGTTCTTC. Amino acid sequence: CASSLDGGEYNEQFF.

The chain is built from TRBV28 and TRBJ2-7; either TRBD1 or TRBD2 may fit D (6 bases each). The end of the DNA aligns better with TRBJ2-5, so the J call may be wrong. This CDR3 is built from 15 residues. CDR1 is MDHEN, CDR2 SYDVKM, per germline. Here the CDR3 DNA reads TGTGCCAGCAGTTTGAGGGGGGAATGGTTAGAGACCCAGTACTTC. Translated, it gives CASSLRGEWLETQYF.